This TCR beta chain stems from a study of CD8 T cells in ankylosing spondylitis. Points from the study as a whole: There was a TCR beta motif, made of eight highly homologous variants, that appeared characteristic of ankylosing spondylitis blood.

A quantitative 5'-RACE method, one with molecular barcodes, was used to make TCR beta libraries. TCRdb recomputed calls from the 5' RACE reads with MiXCR, one row per CDR3 protein. The sample includes roughly 35,000 distinct CDR3 sequences, 11% of them seen just once. Of note for this clonotype: Antigen specificity is unknown.

The CDR3 is made up of 12 amino acids. Germline V gene sequence: CDR1 SQVTM, CDR2 ANQGSEA. Deletions cut 4 bases from V and 10 bases from J, with 15 bases between. This chain joins TRBV29-1 and TRBJ2-3; no firm D call. Sequencing was performed on synovial fluid, either unsorted or a sorted T cell fraction (not recorded which). The sequence was obtained from a male donor with ankylosing spondylitis. The CDR3 loop reads CSVASVAGSQYF. The CDR3, as DNA: TGCAGCGTTGCCTCGGTCGCAGGTTCGCAGTATTTT.